These T cell receptor beta chains were read from a single sample in a study of T-cell memory formation after mild COVID-19. TCRdb reanalysed the 5' RACE reads using MiXCR and keeps one entry per CDR3 protein. The table has 300,000 to 350,000 distinct CDR3 sequences, around 13% seen once. Specimen: PBMCs or a T cell subset sorted from them (not recorded which). Source of these receptors: a man younger than 35 who had mild COVID-19 (a few samples of this study predate the infection). Cell type and time point are not known. CDR3s include the opening cysteine and the closing phenylalanine or tryptophan. D genes are given only for firm matches. The size field is filled for only some rows; it gives once, few, many or a size class.

j_call d_call cdr3_length v_call clone_size cdr3_nt cdr3_aa
TRBJ1-2 - 13 TRBV5-1 - TGCGCCAGCAGCCTACGGGGAAGTTATGGCTACACCTTC CASSLRGSYGYTF
TRBJ1-1 - 14 TRBV20-1 - TGCAGTGCTAGAGATCGCAGGGGGAACACTGAAGCTTTCTTT CSARDRRGNTEAFF
TRBJ1-5 - 16 TRBV28 - TGTGCCAGCAGTTCGTCGGGCAGGGGAGACGGTCAGCCCCAGCATTTT CASSSSGRGDGQPQHF
TRBJ1-1 TRBD1 16 TRBV7-9 many TGTGCCAGCATCGACGACAGGGTTCGTAGGAACACTGAAGCTTTCTTT CASIDDRVRRNTEAFF
TRBJ2-5 - 15 TRBV27 few TGTGCCAGCAGTAGTAGCCGGAAACGCCAAGAGACCCAGTACTTC CASSSSRKRQETQYF
TRBJ2-4 - 15 TRBV5-5 - TGTGCCAGCAGCTTGGCCACCCCAGCCAAAAACATTCAGTACTTC CASSLATPAKNIQYF
TRBJ1-1 - 12 TRBV7-7 - TGTGCTAGCAGCGGGGGTCGCCTGGTAGCTTTCTTT CASSGGRLVAFF
TRBJ1-3 - 15 TRBV9 - TGTGCCAGCAGCGTAGAGATCTACTCTGGAAACACCATATATTTT CASSVEIYSGNTIYF
TRBJ1-1 - 15 TRBV20-1 few TGCAGTGCTCCTAGGGCGGGGGGATCGGGCACTGAAGCTTTCTTT CSAPRAGGSGTEAFF
TRBJ2-3 TRBD2 17 TRBV6-5 - TGTGCCAGCAGTTACGGGCGGGGGGGCGCCCTCGCAGATACGCAGTATTTT CASSYGRGGALADTQYF
TRBJ2-1 TRBD1 15 TRBV27 - TGTGCCAGCAGGCACCGGGACAGGGTATGGAATGAGCAGTTCTTC CASRHRDRVWNEQFF
TRBJ1-5 TRBD1 16 TRBV19 few TGTGCCAGTAGCCTTCAGGGACAGGGGGGCAATCAGCCCCAGCATTTT CASSLQGQGGNQPQHF
TRBJ2-5 - 13 TRBV6-5 - TGTGCCAGCAGTTCCGACCACGCTAGGGCCCAGTACTTC CASSSDHARAQYF
TRBJ1-4 TRBD1 16 TRBV9 - TGTGCCAGCAGCGTACGTGGGACAGGTGGTTGGGAAAAACTGTTTTTT CASSVRGTGGWEKLFF
TRBJ2-2 TRBD2 16 TRBV9 - TGTGCCTGGCCGCGGGGGAGGGGCCGGGGCACCGGGGAGCTGTTTTTT CAWPRGRGRGTGELFF
TRBJ2-5 TRBD2 16 TRBV4-3 - TGCGCCAGCAGCCAAGATAGCGGGGGGTTTCAAGAGACCCAGTACTTC CASSQDSGGFQETQYF
TRBJ2-5 - 14 TRBV7-2 many TGTGCCAGCAGCTTAGGTGCGATGGGGGAGACCCAGTACTTC CASSLGAMGETQYF
TRBJ2-3 - 15 TRBV15 few TGTGCCACCAGCGGACCCGTTAGAAGCGAGTTTACGCAGTATTTT CATSGPVRSEFTQYF
TRBJ2-3 TRBD1 15 TRBV11-3 few TGTGCCAGCAGCTCTACGGGACAGTTGGCAGATACGCAGTATTTT CASSSTGQLADTQYF
TRBJ2-7 TRBD1 14 TRBV6-5 many TGTGCCAGCAGCCCAGGACAGGGAAGATACGAGCAGTACTTC CASSPGQGRYEQYF
TRBJ1-2 TRBD1 16 TRBV5-1 - TGCGCCAGCAGCGCGGAGGGGAGAGGGACAGGGGATGGCTACACCTTC CASSAEGRGTGDGYTF
TRBJ2-7 - 14 TRBV11-2 - TGTGCCAGCAGCTTAGATAGGCTAGCGTACGAGCAGTACTTC CASSLDRLAYEQYF
TRBJ2-7 - 13 TRBV13 few TGTGCCAGCAAGAGAAGGGGTTCCTACGAGCAGTACTTC CASKRRGSYEQYF
TRBJ2-1 - 13 TRBV7-9 few TGTGCCAGCAGCCCTCCCCTGGGGGGTGAGCAGTTCTTC CASSPPLGGEQFF
TRBJ2-6 - 15 TRBV6-6 few TGTGCCAGCAGCCTGGACAGTATTGGGGCCAACGTCCTGACTTTC CASSLDSIGANVLTF
TRBJ2-2 TRBD1 14 TRBV6-1 - TGTGCCACCCGAATACAGGGGGCGGCCGGGGAGCTGTTTTTT CATRIQGAAGELFF
TRBJ1-3 - 13 TRBV6-5 - TGTGCCAGCAGACAGGGTTCGGGAAACACCATATATTTT CASRQGSGNTIYF
TRBJ1-2 - 15 TRBV5-1 - TGCGCCAGCAGACGTTTTGGCAGCCCTAACTATGGCTACACCTTC CASRRFGSPNYGYTF
TRBJ1-1 - 16 TRBV21-1 - TGTGCCAGCAGCAAAGTTCGGCACAGGGAGAACACTGAAGCTTTCTTT CASSKVRHRENTEAFF
TRBJ1-2 - 15 TRBV6-2/TRBV6-3 - TGTGCCAGCAGCCCAACCACTCTGGGGAGCTATGGCTACACCTTC CASSPTTLGSYGYTF
TRBJ2-1 - 15 TRBV7-3 few TGTGCCAGCAGCATCGGGAGCAGCTCCTACAATGAGCAGTTCTTC CASSIGSSSYNEQFF
TRBJ1-6 - 15 TRBV7-2 - TGTGCCAGCAGCTTCTCCTCGTTCTCTGATTCACCCCTCCACTTT CASSFSSFSDSPLHF
TRBJ2-1 TRBD2 12 TRBV11-3 many TGTGCCAGCAGCTACTCGGGGGGGCCTCTGTTCTTC CASSYSGGPLFF
TRBJ2-3 TRBD1 13 TRBV6-4 few TGTGCCAGCAGTGAACAGGGGAGCGGTACGCAGTATTTT CASSEQGSGTQYF
TRBJ2-7 TRBD2 17 TRBV12-3/TRBV12-4 - TGTGCCAGCAGTTTAACAGACCTACTAGCGGGGCACAGGCAGCAGTACTTC CASSLTDLLAGHRQQYF
TRBJ2-1 TRBD1 15 TRBV2 few TGTGCCAGCAGCCGGGAGGGACAGGGGTCCCATGAGCAGTTCTTC CASSREGQGSHEQFF
TRBJ2-7 TRBD2 15 TRBV7-6 many TGTGCCAGCACTCCAACTAGCGGGGGGGCCCACGAGCAGTACTTC CASTPTSGGAHEQYF
TRBJ2-7 TRBD1 15 TRBV27 few TGTGCCAGCAGTTGGACAGGCCAACCCTCCTACGAGCAGTACTTC CASSWTGQPSYEQYF
TRBJ2-1 TRBD2 15 TRBV2 - TGTGCCAGCAGTGACCTAACTAGCGGAAGGGGGGAGCAGTTCTTC CASSDLTSGRGEQFF
TRBJ2-1 - 15 TRBV5-1 many TGCGCCAGCAGCACCACAGGCCTGTCCTACAATGAGCAGTTCTTC CASSTTGLSYNEQFF
TRBJ1-2 TRBD1 13 TRBV6-6 few TGTGCCAGCAGTTACGGGACAGGGCAAGGCTACACCTTC CASSYGTGQGYTF
TRBJ2-3 - 15 TRBV27 - TGTGCCAGCAGTTTAAGGACCTCCCGAACTTATACGCAGTATTTT CASSLRTSRTYTQYF
TRBJ2-3 - 16 TRBV4-1 - TGCGCCAGCAGCCAAGGTGGTCAGTTAAGCACAGATACGCAGTATTTT CASSQGGQLSTDTQYF
TRBJ2-7 - 12 TRBV7-2 many TGTGCCAGCAGCCCCTGGGACGGCGAGCAGTACTTC CASSPWDGEQYF